The 32 T cell receptor beta chains given below trace back to one sample, sequenced in a study of cytomegalovirus exposure and HLA in healthy donors. The PCR contained 60 Vbeta and 13 Jbeta primers. Only in-frame clones appear in the TCRdb table, and some are missing; sequencing was by immunoSEQ multiplex PCR. The data show around 130,000 clones, roughly 9% seen once. Sequencing was done on a sample of PBMCs. Every receptor here comes from a woman aged 35 to 49 in good health and CMV-seropositive.

The CDR3 region has the DNA TGTGCCAGTAGTATAGCCCTCGGAGGGTTTCACCCTAACACTGAAGCTTTCTTT. Translation: CASSIALGGFHPNTEAFF. This chain joins TRBV19 and TRBJ1-1; D is ambiguous. This CDR3 is 18 amino acids long. Germline V gene data show CDR1 as LNHDA and CDR2 as SQIVND (reference sequence). V was shortened by 1 base and J by 2 bases, with 20 bases between the two germline ends.

The chain is built from TRBV9 and TRBJ2-7; D not certain. V was shortened by 0 bases and J by 0 bases, with 4 bases between the two germline ends. Germline CDR1 reads SGDLS; CDR2 reads YYNGEE. The CDR3 is 13 amino acids. The CDR3, as DNA: TGTGCCAGCAGCGTAGCCAGCTCCTACGAGCAGTACTTC. This gives the protein CASSVASSYEQYF.

This clone was observed a few times. The chain carries TRBV29-1 and TRBJ1-4, with D possibly TRBD1 on 6 matching bases. The CDR3 has 11 residues. CDR1 and CDR2 from the germline V gene are SQVTM and ANQGSEA. The V gene lost 4 bases and the J gene lost 12 bases, with 12 bases spanning the gap. The CDR3 DNA is TGCAGCGTTGCCCGAAACAGGGAACTGTTTTTT. Translated, it gives CSVARNRELFF.

This clone was counted only a few times. The chain couples TRBV29-1 to TRBJ2-3; TRBD2 is a possible D gene (6 bases). The germline gives CDR1 SQVTM, CDR2 ANQGSEA. The CDR3 loop spans 13 amino acids. Trimming removed 1 base from V and 3 bases from J, with 8 bases in between. DNA for the CDR3: TGCAGCGTTGAAGTTGGGGGGACAGATACGCAGTATTTT. Translation gives CSVEVGGTDTQYF.

In nucleotides, the CDR3 is TGTGCCAGCAGTCTGACAGGGGACTATGGCTACACCTTC. The encoded protein is CASSLTGDYGYTF. The chain recombines TRBV27 with TRBJ1-2, with 8 nucleotides matching TRBD1. The CDR3 runs to 13 residues. The V gene end was trimmed by 5 bases and the J gene end by 3 bases; junction bases not matched to a gene: 2. Germline CDR1 reads MNHEY; CDR2 reads SMNVEV (reference sequence).

This chain uses TRBV7-9 with TRBJ1-5; 9 bases align to TRBD1. The V gene's germline CDR1 is SEHNR and CDR2 FQNEAQ (reference sequence). V lost 1 base to trimming and J lost 2 bases; unmatched junction nucleotides: 6. This CDR3 is built from 17 residues. The CDR3 nucleotides are TGTGCCAGCAGCTTAGGAACAGGGGGCTTGCGCAATCAGCCCCAGCATTTT. Translated: CASSLGTGGLRNQPQHF.

The chain couples TRBV10-3 to TRBJ1-1; the match to TRBD1 covers 9 bases. The germline V gene has CDR1 ENHRY and CDR2 SYGVKD. The V gene end was trimmed by 0 bases and the J gene end by 3 bases; junction bases not matched to a gene: 11. The CDR3 consists of 18 residues. CDR3 sequence: CAISESIGQGKRDTEAFF. The CDR3, as DNA: TGTGCCATCAGTGAGTCGATAGGACAGGGGAAGAGGGACACTGAAGCTTTCTTT.

This clone was detected only a few times. V usage is TRBV6-6 and J usage is TRBJ1-4; the match to TRBD1 covers 9 bases. This CDR3 has 13 residues. Germline CDR1 MNHNY, CDR2 SVGAGI (reference sequence). Trimming at V came to 0 bases and at J to 13 bases, leaving 3 bases not matched to a gene. CDR3 loop: CASSYSGQGSLFF. The CDR3 bases are TGTGCCAGCAGTTACTCGGGACAGGGCTCACTGTTTTTT.

V gene TRBV7-8 combines with J gene TRBJ1-1; D may be TRBD1 (6 bases). Germline V lookup: CDR1 SGHVS, CDR2 FQNEAQ. The CDR3 is made up of 13 amino acids. V lost 3 bases and J 4 bases, leaving 9 bases between the germline ends. The CDR3 DNA follows: TGTGCCAGCAGCTTGGTGGACAGCACTGAAGCTTTCTTT. Encoded protein: CASSLVDSTEAFF.

This clone has just a few counts. The rearrangement joins TRBV7-9 to TRBJ2-7; 8 positions agree with TRBD1. Trimming cost V 5 bases and J 3 bases; bases outside gene matches: 6. This CDR3 contains 14 residues. Germline loops: CDR1 SEHNR, CDR2 FQNEAQ (reference sequence). Here the CDR3 DNA reads TGTGCCAGCAGCCACCGGGACAGGAACTACGAGCAGTACTTC. It codes for CASSHRDRNYEQYF.

This clone came up a few times. The J gene is TRBJ1-5, the V gene TRBV19; D perhaps matches TRBD1 (5 bases). The ends were cut back, 3 bases at V and 5 bases at J, with 11 bases in the middle. CDR1 and CDR2 (germline): LNHDA, SQIVND (reference sequence). CDR3 length: 14 amino acids. The CDR3 nucleotides read TGTGCCAGTAGTATTACGGGGGTTCATCAGCCCCAGCATTTT. Protein: CASSITGVHQPQHF.

The chain links TRBV6-5 to TRBJ1-2; 11 positions match TRBD1. Trimming removed 6 bases from V and 8 bases from J; junction bases left unmatched: 11. CDR1 is MNHEY and CDR2 is SVGAGI in the germline V gene. The length of the CDR3 is 15 residues. The CDR3 DNA follows: TGTGCCAGCAGGTCGGGACAGGGGGTAGGAGGGGGCTACACCTTC. It codes for CASRSGQGVGGGYTF.

This clone was detected only a few times. The chain couples TRBV5-1 to TRBJ2-1; 7 bases line up with TRBD1. The CDR3 length is 15 residues. Per the germline V gene, CDR1 is SGHRS and CDR2 is YFSETQ. V dropped 4 bases and J dropped 2; count of bases not matched to a gene: 6. The CDR3 here is CASSPRTGTYNEQFF. CDR3 DNA sequence: TGCGCCAGCAGCCCGCGGACAGGAACCTACAATGAGCAGTTCTTC.

This clone showed up just a few times. The CDR3 DNA is TGTGCCAGCAGTGACTCAGGGGTTAATTCACCCCTCCACTTT. Its protein product is CASSDSGVNSPLHF. This chain links TRBV6-4 with TRBJ1-6; possible D gene TRBD1, 5 bases. The CDR3 totals 14 residues. Trimming took 0 bases from V and 6 from J, leaving 6 bases between them. Germline V gene sequence: CDR1 MRHNA, CDR2 SNTAGT.

This clone has more than one count but fewer than ten. The J gene is TRBJ2-7, the V gene TRBV5-1, with D possibly TRBD2 on 7 matching bases. V was trimmed by 3 bases and J by 4 bases, leaving 17 bases between them. This CDR3 comprises 15 residues. Germline V CDR1 and CDR2: SGHRS, YFSETQ. CDR3 loop: CASSSSGGPLYEQYF. The CDR3 nucleotides read TGCGCCAGCAGCTCCTCGGGGGGCCCTCTATACGAGCAGTACTTC.

In its sample, this clone was seen a few times. This chain joins TRBV29-1 and TRBJ2-5; 7 nucleotides line up with TRBD1. The J call may be in error: the DNA end matches TRBJ2-7 better. Per germline, CDR1 SQVTM and CDR2 ANQGSEA. This CDR3 is built from 13 residues. In DNA form, the CDR3 reads TGCAGCGCGCGGACAGGACCTTCCTACGAGCAGTACTTC. As protein: CSARTGPSYEQYF.

In its sample, this clone was seen many times. The genes are TRBV18 and TRBJ2-5; D is ambiguous. The CDR3 covers 15 residues. Germline CDR1 is KGHSH and CDR2 is LQKENI. The V end lost 0 bases, the J end lost 1 base, and 9 bases lay between the germline ends. CDR3 bases: TGTGCCAGCTCACCACCGCAAGCCTTCCAAGAGACCCAGTACTTC. Protein sequence: CASSPPQAFQETQYF.

The chain is built from TRBV6-4 and TRBJ2-3; the match to TRBD2 covers 12 bases. The CDR3 spans 15 residues. V gave up 6 bases and J gave up 4 bases; unmatched junction bases: 5. CDR1 and CDR2 from the germline V gene are MRHNA and SNTAGT. The CDR3 DNA sequence: TGTGCCAGCAGGGAGGCTAGCGGGGGGGCAGATACGCAGTATTTT. It translates to CASREASGGADTQYF.

The chain uses TRBV6-1 and TRBJ2-3; 15 bases fit TRBD2. CDR1 is MNHNS and CDR2 is SASEGT in the germline V gene. The CDR3 covers 16 residues. V lost 4 bases and J lost 1; bases outside the gene matches: 0. The CDR3 protein is CASSGTSGGGTDTQYF. The CDR3 DNA reads TGTGCCAGCAGTGGGACTAGCGGGGGGGGCACAGATACGCAGTATTTT.

The chain uses TRBV18 and TRBJ2-2, with 8 bases lining up with TRBD1. J gave up 2 bases and V 5 bases, and 4 bases lay outside the gene matches. CDR3 length: 15 amino acids. Germline assignment: CDR1 KGHSH and CDR2 LQKENI. CDR3 residues: CASSLGTGNTGELFF. In DNA form, the CDR3 reads TGTGCCAGCTCATTGGGGACAGGAAACACCGGGGAGCTGTTTTTT.

The chain links TRBV7-2 to TRBJ1-3; no clear D. Germline lookup yields CDR1 SGHTA and CDR2 FQGNSA. V lost 6 bases to trimming and J lost 4 bases, with 16 bases between them. CDR3 length: 15 residues. Here the CDR3 reads CASRLDTSPGNTIYF. Written as DNA, the CDR3 is TGTGCCAGCAGGCTAGACACTAGTCCGGGAAACACCATATATTTT.

This clone was observed a few times. The chain employs TRBV9 and TRBJ2-1; 7 bases agree with TRBD1. Germline CDR1 is SGDLS and CDR2 is YYNGEE. V gave up 3 bases and J gave up 7 bases; unmatched junction bases: 1. This CDR3 comprises 12 residues. The DNA for the CDR3 is TGTGCCAGCAGCGCACAGGGGAATGAGCAGTTCTTC. Its translation: CASSAQGNEQFF.

This clone was counted only a few times. V is TRBV6-5 and J is TRBJ1-6, with a tentative D call TRBD1 (6 bases). Germline CDR1 and CDR2: MNHEY and SVGAGI. Deletions cut 5 bases from V and 6 bases from J, with 14 bases between. There are 15 residues in the CDR3. The chain's CDR3 is CASSPSTGSNSPLHF. Here the CDR3 DNA reads TGTGCCAGCAGTCCCAGTACAGGGAGTAATTCACCCCTCCACTTT.

This clone was found a few times. The V gene is TRBV6-1, the J gene TRBJ1-4; maybe TRBD1 (5 bases). Trimming cost V 6 bases and J 8 bases, with 16 bases left between them. Per germline, CDR1 MNHNS and CDR2 SASEGT. The CDR3 is made up of 14 amino acids. The CDR3 DNA is TGTGCCAGCAGCTGGGGGAGGGCCCTGGAAAAACTGTTTTTT. Translation: CASSWGRALEKLFF.

This clone was seen a few times. The chain couples TRBV30 to TRBJ1-2, with 9 bases lining up with TRBD1. The CDR3 contains 13 residues. The trim removed 5 bases at V and 6 bases at J, leaving 7 bases unmatched. CDR1 is GTSNPN and CDR2 is SVGIG in the germline V gene (reference sequence). The CDR3 nucleotides read TGTGCCTGGCGGACAGGGGTATTCAATGGCTACACCTTC. Translation gives CAWRTGVFNGYTF.

The V call is TRBV27, the J call TRBJ1-5, with 7 bases that match TRBD1. This CDR3 comprises 17 residues. Germline V gene lookup returns CDR1 MNHEY and CDR2 SMNVEV (reference sequence). V gave up 4 bases and J gave up 0 bases; unmatched junction bases: 9. This chain's CDR3 is CASSSGTETVSNQPQHF. The CDR3 coding sequence is TGTGCCAGCAGTTCCGGGACAGAGACAGTTAGCAATCAGCCCCAGCATTTT.

The gene calls are TRBV5-1 and TRBJ1-4, with 9 positions matching TRBD1. Germline V CDR1 and CDR2: SGHRS, YFSETQ. CDR3 length: 13 residues. V shed 8 bases and J 3 bases; nucleotides not matched to a gene: 2. In nucleotides, the CDR3 is TGCGCCAGTCGGACAGGGGCTAATGAAAAACTGTTTTTT. Translation: CASRTGANEKLFF.

The chain has TRBV30 and TRBJ1-5, with 11 nucleotides matching TRBD1. Germline CDR1 reads GTSNPN; CDR2 reads SVGIG (reference sequence). The V and J ends lost 5 bases and 6 bases, in that order; junction bases with no gene match: 6. The CDR3 has 14 residues. The DNA for the CDR3 is TGTGCCTGGGGGGGGACAGGGGGTACTCAGCCCCAGCATTTT. Translated: CAWGGTGGTQPQHF.

This clone occurred a few times. The genes are TRBV5-6 and TRBJ1-1; 9 bases map to TRBD1. The CDR3 spans 14 residues. Germline-derived CDR1 and CDR2 are SGHDT and YYEEEE. Trimming at V came to 4 bases and at J to 4 bases, leaving 5 bases not matched to a gene. CDR3 in DNA: TGTGCCAGCAGCGGAGGGACAGGGTTCACTGAAGCTTTCTTT. This codes for CASSGGTGFTEAFF. Full variable domain (remainder filled in from reference TRBV5-6 and TRBJ1-1): DAGVTQSPTHLIKTRGQQVTLRCSPKSGHDTVSWYQQALGQGPQFIFQYYEEEERQRGNFPDRFSGHQFPNYSSELNVNALLLGDSALYLCASSGGTGFTEAFFGQGTRLTVV.

J is TRBJ1-5 and V is TRBV18; weak D call: TRBD1 (5 bases). V was pared by 3 bases and J by 0 bases, with 12 bases between. The CDR3 length is 16 residues. Per germline, CDR1 KGHSH and CDR2 LQKENI. DNA of the CDR3: TGTGCCAGCTCACCCAGTGGGGGGGGTAGCAATCAGCCCCAGCATTTT. The encoded protein is CASSPSGGGSNQPQHF. Drawing the rest from reference TRBV18 and TRBJ1-5, the complete variable domain is NAGVMQNPRHLVRRRGQEARLRCSPMKGHSHVYWYRQLPEEGLKFMVYLQKENIIDESGMPKERFSAEFPKEGPSILRIQQVVRGDSAAYFCASSPSGGGSNQPQHFGDGTRLSIL.

The sample holds a few counts of this clone. Additional DNA sequences in this sample encode the identical CDR3. The V gene is TRBV5-1, the J gene TRBJ1-1; D is possibly TRBD1 (5 bases). Germline V gene sequence: CDR1 SGHRS, CDR2 YFSETQ. The CDR3 runs to 14 residues. Trimming stripped 1 base from V and 0 bases from J, with 7 bases between. The CDR3 DNA is TGCGCCAGCAGCTTGACAGGACTGAACACTGAAGCTTTCTTT. Encoded protein: CASSLTGLNTEAFF.

CDR3 nucleotides: TGTGCCAGCAGTCGCGGACAGGCAAACACCGGGGAGCTGTTTTTT. Its translation: CASSRGQANTGELFF. The rearrangement uses TRBV6-4 and TRBJ2-2; TRBD1 aligns across 7 bases. V lost 5 bases, J lost 2 bases, and 5 bases stayed unmatched. The CDR3 runs to 15 residues. The germline V gene encodes CDR1 MRHNA and CDR2 SNTAGT.